This entry concerns a single TCR beta chain. Authors' processing steps: Scientists estimated how many nucleated cells there were by amplifying reference gene primers. Assay used: immunoSEQ multiplex PCR; TCRdb lists only in-frame clones, some missing. Clonal size and the V and J genes are those of that table, whereas D and trimming came from the DNA. Among approximately 50,000 clones listed, roughly 90% were seen once. This sample was included in a study of blood T cell repertoires in COVID-19. V gave up 7 bases and J gave up 0 bases; unmatched junction bases: 6. Germline loops: CDR1 SEHNR, CDR2 FQNEAQ (reference sequence). The CDR3 has 15 amino acids.

The TCR sequence derives from a human donor in a cohort sampled during active COVID-19. The source material was peripheral blood. This chain joins TRBV7-9 and TRBJ1-3; TRBD1 aligns across 7 bases. CDR3 nucleotide sequence: TGTGCCAGCATTAAGGGGGCGAGCTCTGGAAACACCATATATTTT. Protein: CASIKGASSGNTIYF.